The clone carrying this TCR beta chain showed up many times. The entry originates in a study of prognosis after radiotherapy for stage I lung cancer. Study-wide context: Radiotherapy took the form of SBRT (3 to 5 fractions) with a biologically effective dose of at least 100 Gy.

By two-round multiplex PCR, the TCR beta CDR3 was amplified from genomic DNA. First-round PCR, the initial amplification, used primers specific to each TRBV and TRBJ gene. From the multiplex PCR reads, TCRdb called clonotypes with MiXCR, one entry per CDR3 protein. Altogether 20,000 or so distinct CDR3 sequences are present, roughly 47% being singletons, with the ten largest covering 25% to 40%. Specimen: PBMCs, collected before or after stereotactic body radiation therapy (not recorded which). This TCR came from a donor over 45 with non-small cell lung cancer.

This CDR3 is CASSPLAGSTDTQYF. DNA for the CDR3: TGTGCCAGCAGTCCACTAGCGGGCAGCACAGATACGCAGTATTTT. This sequence joins TRBV12-3 or TRBV12-4 and TRBJ2-3; 9 positions agree with TRBD2. J gave up 0 bases and V 5 bases, and 3 bases lay outside the gene matches. The CDR3 contains 15 residues.